What follows describes a single T cell receptor beta chain. The data are from a study of T cell responses to AZD1222 COVID-19 vaccine. Only in-frame clones appear in the TCRdb table, and some are missing; sequencing was by immunoSEQ multiplex PCR. The table has 80,000 to 90,000 clones, roughly 88% seen once. The specimen was peripheral blood, collected on day 0 of MenACWY control vaccination. The origin of this receptor is an adult in good health.

The CDR3 DNA follows: TGTGCCAGTAGTTGGCTCGGGGAGACGGGGGAGACCCAGTACTTC. Encoded protein: CASSWLGETGETQYF. The chain carries TRBV19 and TRBJ2-5; D is perhaps TRBD2 (5 bases). CDR1 and CDR2 from the germline V gene are LNHDA and SQIVND (reference sequence). This CDR3 region has 15 residues. Trimming left V 5 bases short and J 5 bases short, with 18 bases between.